This record looks at one TCR beta chain sequence and its context. Its specificity is unknown. The sample originates from a study of CXCR3-negative and CXCR3-positive naive CD8 T cells. Broader study findings: TCR interaction strength was inferred from TRB CDR3 physicochemistry, as CD5 matched across naive subsets. Greater hydrophobicity was found in TRB CDR3s of CXCR3-positive naive cells than of CXCR3-negative naive cells.

cDNA libraries for TRB were generated by 5' RACE incorporating UMI labels. TCRdb re-called the 5' RACE reads; one entry per CDR3 protein, DNA not given. This sample's table has about 7,000 distinct CDR3 sequences. The CDR3 length is 18 residues. Germline V lookup: CDR1 DFQATT, CDR2 SNEGSKA (reference sequence). The sample consisted of naive CXCR3+ CD8+ T cells from blood. Sample subset: CD45RO-CCR7+CD27+CD95- naive CD8+ T cells expressing CXCR3 (TNR3+). The receptor's source is a human donor in good health. Some clones in this sample may be carry-over from other donors' samples. This chain joins TRBV20-1 and TRBJ2-3; TCRdb lists TRBD1, though no DNA is available to test this call. The CDR3 sequence is CSARVQSPWAGSTDTQYF.